These 27 T cell receptor beta chains originate from one sample sequenced in a study of blood T cells in healthy people across ages. For the second PCR, which ran for roughly 7 to 11 cycles, a sample-barcoded 5' primer and a J-beta primer mix were used. MiXCR, applied by TCRdb to the 5' RACE reads, yields one record per CDR3 protein. The sample includes some 750,000 distinct CDR3 sequences, roughly 20% seen only once; the top ten take roughly a fifth. Input material: blood. These receptors were taken from a man aged 65 to 79 in good health.

The chain combines TRBV7-2 with TRBJ2-5; TRBD2 matches 13 bases. The DNA end is a closer match to TRBJ2-1, so the J assignment may be wrong. The CDR3 contains 17 residues. The germline V gene encodes CDR1 SGHTA and CDR2 FQGNSA. CDR3 bases: TGTGCCAGCAGGAAAATTCCGGGACTAGCGGGATCGAATGAGCAGTTCTTC. Amino acids: CASRKIPGLAGSNEQFF.

In its sample, this clonotype was seen a few times. This rearrangement joins TRBV7-9 to TRBJ2-1, with TRBD1 identical over 11 bases. Germline V lookup: CDR1 SEHNR, CDR2 FQNEAQ (reference sequence). Losses at the gene ends were 5 bases for V and 7 bases for J; bases not matched to a gene: 13. The CDR3 has 17 amino acids. DNA of the CDR3: TGTGCCAGCAGCACCCGATTGAGGGGACAGGGGGATAATGAGCAGTTCTTC. As protein: CASSTRLRGQGDNEQFF.

The CDR3 is CASSQMGTGGGEQYF. CDR3 in DNA: TGTGCCAGCAGCCAAATGGGGACAGGGGGCGGCGAGCAGTACTTC. The V call is TRBV3-1, the J call TRBJ2-7; 12 bases are a match to TRBD1. Germline V CDR1 and CDR2: LGHDT, YNNKEL (reference sequence). This CDR3 has 15 residues. The V and J ends lost 2 bases and 6 bases, in that order; junction bases with no gene match: 5.

This clonotype was observed a handful of times. V and J are TRBV28 and TRBJ2-4; D is possibly TRBD1 (5 bases). The V end lost 11 bases, the J end lost 0 bases, and 14 bases lay between the germline ends. Germline V gives CDR1 MDHEN, CDR2 SYDVKM. CDR3 length: 14 amino acids. The CDR3 DNA reads as TGTGCCGGCAAGGAAGGGGTAGCCAAAAACATTCAGTACTTC. Translated: CAGKEGVAKNIQYF.

This clonotype was picked up many times. The chain recombines TRBV7-9 with TRBJ1-5; D uncertain. CDR3 length equals 14 residues. V lost 3 bases, J lost 0 bases, and 6 bases lay in between. Germline V gene sequence: CDR1 SEHNR, CDR2 FQNEAQ (reference sequence). This chain's CDR3 is CASSLDRSNQPQHF. CDR3 coding DNA: TGTGCCAGCAGCTTGGACCGTAGCAATCAGCCCCAGCATTTT.

This clonotype was counted a few times. The V and J genes are TRBV7-2 and TRBJ2-3, with a possible D match to TRBD2 (6 bases). Germline V gene data show CDR1 as SGHTA and CDR2 as FQGNSA. Trimming left V 3 bases short and J 0 bases short, with 13 bases between. The CDR3 has 16 amino acids. Here the CDR3 DNA reads TGTGCCAGCAGCTTCGGGGGAACAGCTAGCACAGATACGCAGTATTTT. Translated, it gives CASSFGGTASTDTQYF.

Here the CDR3 reads CASSPRTGVGEQYV. The CDR3 DNA follows: TGTGCCAGTAGTCCTCGGACAGGGGTAGGCGAGCAGTACGTC. The chain combines TRBV19 with TRBJ2-5; 9 nucleotides line up with TRBD1. The J call may not be correct, given that the DNA end is closer to TRBJ2-7. Per germline, CDR1 LNHDA and CDR2 SQIVND (reference sequence). This CDR3 has 14 residues.

A few counts support this clonotype. The rearrangement joins TRBV5-1 to TRBJ1-5; D gene uncertain. There are 16 residues in the CDR3. Germline CDR1 SGHRS, CDR2 YFSETQ. V lost 0 bases and J 0 bases, leaving 10 bases between the germline ends. The CDR3 nucleotides are TGCGCCAGCAGCTTGGGGCCTCCTAATAGCAATCAGCCCCAGCATTTT. Translating it yields CASSLGPPNSNQPQHF.

Only one count was recorded for this clonotype. The chain couples TRBV29-1 to TRBJ1-4, with TRBD1 identical over 7 bases. V lost 3 bases, J lost 6 bases, and 4 bases stayed unmatched. This CDR3 is built from 13 residues. Germline values: CDR1 SQVTM, CDR2 ANQGSEA. CDR3 sequence: CSVERTGYEKLFF. For the CDR3, the DNA is TGCAGCGTTGAGCGGACAGGATATGAAAAACTGTTTTTT.

A few counts support this clonotype. The J gene is TRBJ2-3, the V gene TRBV29-1; 9 nucleotides line up with TRBD2. V lost 6 bases and J lost 5; bases outside the gene matches: 6. The germline V gene encodes CDR1 SQVTM and CDR2 ANQGSEA. CDR3 length: 13 amino acids. The CDR3 nucleotides are TGCAGCGTACAAGCGGGGGGAGGAGATACGCAGTATTTT. Amino acid sequence: CSVQAGGGDTQYF.

This chain links TRBV7-2 with TRBJ2-3, with a possible D match to TRBD1 (5 bases). Trimming removed 1 base from V and 8 bases from J, with 7 bases in between. The CDR3 covers 12 residues. Germline V CDR1 and CDR2: SGHTA, FQGNSA. The CDR3 bases are TGTGCCAGCAGCTTAGAGCAGGGTACGCAGTATTTT. This sequence encodes CASSLEQGTQYF.

The table lists this clonotype with many counts. The chain links TRBV5-1 to TRBJ1-4; D call uncertain. CDR1 is SGHRS and CDR2 is YFSETQ in the germline V gene. The CDR3 contains 14 residues. The germline V and J ends were trimmed by 4 bases and 2 bases, with 9 bases remaining between them. The CDR3 sequence: CASSTTGTNEKLFF. In nucleotides, the CDR3 is TGCGCCAGCAGCACGACGGGGACTAATGAAAAACTGTTTTTT.

This clonotype came up a few times. V is TRBV12-3 or TRBV12-4 and J is TRBJ1-1, with D perhaps matching TRBD1 (5 bases). Trimming pared 5 bases from V and 0 bases from J, leaving 13 bases between. This CDR3 contains 15 residues. CDR3 nucleotide sequence: TGTGCCAGCAGTCTCCTTTGGGGGGTGAACACTGAAGCTTTCTTT. Translating gives CASSLLWGVNTEAFF.

In this sample, this clonotype turned up a few times. The chain uses TRBV5-1 and TRBJ2-5; no clear D gene. Germline CDR1 reads SGHRS; CDR2 reads YFSETQ. The CDR3 sequence is 12 residues long. The ends were cut back, 0 bases at V and 5 bases at J, with 5 bases in the middle. CDR3 nucleotide sequence: TGCGCCAGCAGCTTGGAGTTTGAGACCCAGTACTTC. Translation gives CASSLEFETQYF.

The rearrangement joins TRBV20-1 to TRBJ2-5; no definite D call. The CDR3 spans 11 residues. Trimming shortened V by 4 bases and J by 2 bases, and 5 bases separated the two germline ends. Germline assignment: CDR1 DFQATT and CDR2 SNEGSKA (reference sequence). The chain's CDR3 is CSAMGQETQYF. The CDR3 bases are TGCAGTGCTATGGGTCAAGAGACCCAGTACTTC.

This clonotype turned up a few times. The CDR3 is CASSPFLGGSSGNEQFF. In nucleotides, the CDR3 is TGTGCCAGCAGTCCCTTCCTAGGCGGGAGCTCTGGGAATGAGCAGTTCTTC. The gene calls are TRBV28 and TRBJ2-1; 7 positions agree with TRBD2. Germline-derived CDR1 and CDR2 are MDHEN and SYDVKM. J lost 7 bases, V lost 5 bases, and 17 bases had no gene match. The CDR3 has 17 residues.

In its sample, this clonotype was seen a few times. This chain joins TRBV3-1 and TRBJ1-6; no clear D. The V and J ends lost 4 bases and 7 bases respectively, with 14 bases between them. The CDR3 is 15 residues long. Looked up from germline, CDR1 is LGHDT and CDR2 is YNNKEL (reference sequence). CDR3 in DNA: TGTGCCAGCAGCCCAAAGGGCAGAAGAAATTCACCCCTCCACTTT. This translates into CASSPKGRRNSPLHF.

This clonotype was seen a few times. The V and J genes are TRBV5-1 and TRBJ2-2; perhaps TRBD1 as D (5 bases). The germline V and J ends were trimmed by 1 base and 2 bases, with 12 bases remaining between them. This CDR3 is built from 16 residues. In germline, CDR1 is SGHRS, CDR2 YFSETQ. This CDR3 is CASSLLQTDNTGELFF. DNA for the CDR3: TGCGCCAGCAGCTTGTTGCAGACAGATAACACCGGGGAGCTGTTTTTT.

The chain combines TRBV29-1 with TRBJ1-1; a possible D gene is TRBD1 (5 bases). CDR1 and CDR2 (germline): SQVTM, ANQGSEA. CDR3 size: 11 residues. V was shortened by 8 bases and J by 4 bases, with 11 bases between the two germline ends. CDR3 loop: CSSGAATEAFF. Written as DNA, the CDR3 is TGCAGCTCTGGGGCGGCCACTGAAGCTTTCTTT.

The rearrangement links TRBV20-1 to TRBJ2-1, with 10 bases fitting TRBD2. From germline, CDR1 is DFQATT and CDR2 SNEGSKA (reference sequence). The CDR3 contains 16 residues. Trimming at V came to 0 bases and at J to 7 bases, leaving 9 bases not matched to a gene. The CDR3 DNA reads as TGCAGTGCTAGAGATCAGAAGCGGGGGGGCCCGAATGAGCAGTTCTTC. Amino acids: CSARDQKRGGPNEQFF.

This clonotype was detected only a few times. CDR3 sequence (DNA): TGCGCCAGCAGCCCGGGACCGACGGAAGGCACTGAAGCTTTCTTT. Protein: CASSPGPTEGTEAFF. This chain joins TRBV5-1 and TRBJ1-1, with D possibly being TRBD1 (5 bases). This CDR3 spans 15 amino acids. V lost 4 bases and J lost 4, with 17 bases in between. Germline V CDR1 and CDR2: SGHRS, YFSETQ.

V is TRBV28 and J is TRBJ1-2; the D gene is possibly TRBD1 (6 bases). The V gene's germline CDR1 is MDHEN and CDR2 SYDVKM. V was clipped by 10 bases and J by 8 bases, with 14 bases between them. This CDR3 is built from 11 residues. The CDR3 bases are TGTGCCACCAACAGGGAGCGAGGCTACACCTTC. It encodes CATNRERGYTF.

This clonotype turned up a few times. This rearrangement joins TRBV9 to TRBJ2-3; a possible D gene is TRBD1 (6 bases). The CDR3 sequence is 16 residues long. CDR1 and CDR2 (germline): SGDLS, YYNGEE. V was pared by 2 bases and J by 3 bases, with 16 bases between. CDR3 residues: CASSVVEQGGTDTQYF. As DNA, the CDR3 is TGTGCCAGCAGCGTCGTGGAACAGGGTGGTACAGATACGCAGTATTTT.

There are a few counts of this clonotype. This rearrangement joins TRBV7-9 to TRBJ2-5; TRBD2 might be the D (5 bases). Germline CDR1 SEHNR, CDR2 FQNEAQ (reference sequence). The germline V and J ends were trimmed by 1 base and 5 bases, with 11 bases remaining between them. The CDR3 extends over 14 amino acids. The CDR3 loop reads CASSLGGGVETQYF. The CDR3, as DNA: TGTGCCAGCAGCTTAGGAGGAGGTGTGGAGACCCAGTACTTC. The variable domain in full, with the rest retrieved from reference TRBV7-9 and TRBJ2-5, is DTGVSQNPRHKITKRGQNVTFRCDPISEHNRLYWYRQTLGQGPEFLTYFQNEAQLEKSRLLSDRFSAERPKGSFSTLEIQRTEQGDSAMYLCASSLGGGVETQYFGPGTRLLVL.

The gene calls are TRBV12-3 or TRBV12-4 and TRBJ2-2; D is undetermined. This CDR3 comprises 14 residues. Trimming removed 5 bases from V and 4 bases from J, with 11 bases in between. The CDR3 protein is CASSPDRFTGELFF. As DNA, the CDR3 is TGTGCCAGCAGTCCCGACCGATTCACCGGGGAGCTGTTTTTT.

The V gene is TRBV21-1, the J gene TRBJ1-2; TRBD1 was called by the table and not checked on the DNA. TRBV21-1 is deemed a pseudogene. This CDR3 comprises 15 residues. The CDR3 nucleotides are TGTGCCAGCAGCAGGGACAGGGCATTAAACTATGGCTACACCTTC. Translating gives CASSRDRALNYGYTF.

The table lists this clonotype with a few counts. This chain connects TRBV6-1 to TRBJ1-3; D gene unclear. The CDR3 length is 13 residues. Per the germline V gene, CDR1 is MNHNS and CDR2 is SASEGT. The V end was cut by 6 bases, the J end by 4 bases, with 10 bases between. CDR3: CASRWSGGNTIYF. The CDR3 DNA reads TGTGCCAGCAGATGGTCGGGCGGAAACACCATATATTTT.